The TCR beta chain described here comes from a study of CD8 T cells in ankylosing spondylitis. This clonotype was observed many times. V dropped 7 bases and J dropped 0; count of bases not matched to a gene: 10. The CDR3 is 17 amino acids. The germline V gene encodes CDR1 LNHDA and CDR2 SQIVND (reference sequence). From the 5' RACE reads, TCRdb called clonotypes with MiXCR, one entry per CDR3 protein. The data contain 200,000 to 300,000 distinct CDR3 sequences, under 12% of them seen just once; the ten biggest clones take up about 3%. The clonotype originates from a male donor with ankylosing spondylitis or in good health (not recorded which). What was sequenced was blood, either unsorted or a sorted T cell fraction (not recorded which). The chain links TRBV19 to TRBJ2-2; TRBD2 agrees at 8 bases. In nucleotides, the CDR3 is TGTGCCAGTACCCCCCGGGAGGGACACACGAACACCGGGGAGCTGTTTTTT. It is translated as CASTPREGHTNTGELFF. Using reference TRBV19 and TRBJ2-2 for the parts outside the CDR3, the full variable domain is DGGITQSPKYLFRKEGQNVTLSCEQNLNHDAMYWYRQDPGQGLRLIYYSQIVNDFQKGDIAEGYSVSREKKESFPLTVTSAQKNPTAFYLCASTPREGHTNTGELFFGEGSRLTVL.